The 4 T cell receptor beta chains in this list originate from one sample, sequenced in a study of cytomegalovirus exposure and HLA in healthy donors. Primers: 60 Vbeta forward and 13 Jbeta reverse. TCRdb's table, derived via immunoSEQ multiplex PCR, lists solely in-frame clones and lacks some. The sample lists 170,000 or so clones; 79% were seen once. The sample comprised PBMCs. These receptors all come from a woman in her thirties or forties in good health and CMV-seronegative.

This sequence joins TRBV15 and TRBJ2-5; possible D gene TRBD2, 6 bases. The DNA end is more similar to TRBJ2-7, so the J call may be wrong. Germline CDR1 reads LNHNV; CDR2 reads YYDKDF (reference sequence). The CDR3 is made up of 16 amino acids. The CDR3 spells CATSRDPGRRSNEQYF. The CDR3 DNA reads TGTGCCACCAGCCGTGACCCAGGGAGGCGGTCCAACGAGCAGTACTTC.

This clone turned up a few times. The chain uses TRBV7-9 and TRBJ2-1, with TRBD2 matching over 11 bases. The CDR3 is made up of 15 amino acids. With 4 bases clipped from V and 7 bases from J, the junction kept 6 bases outside the gene matches. Germline V gene data show CDR1 as SEHNR and CDR2 as FQNEAQ (reference sequence). The CDR3 here is CASSSRLAGSNEQFF. CDR3 bases: TGTGCCAGCAGCTCCAGACTAGCGGGGTCGAATGAGCAGTTCTTC.

A few counts support this clone. This chain joins TRBV18 and TRBJ1-5, with D tentatively TRBD1 (6 bases). V shed 2 bases and J shed 9 bases, with 14 bases lying between them. Germline assignment: CDR1 KGHSH and CDR2 LQKENI. The CDR3 runs to 14 residues. In DNA, the CDR3 is TGTGCCAGCTCACCAGAACAGGGCCGGCGGCCCCAGCATTTT. It translates to CASSPEQGRRPQHF.

The chain couples TRBV19 to TRBJ2-6; TRBD1 might be the D (7 bases). V was cut by 4 bases and J by 3 bases, with 22 bases left in between. The CDR3 runs to 19 residues. The germline V gene encodes CDR1 LNHDA and CDR2 SQIVND (reference sequence). This CDR3 reads CASSTHSGRGIFGANVLTF. The CDR3, as DNA: TGTGCCAGTAGTACCCATAGCGGCAGGGGGATATTTGGGGCCAACGTCCTGACTTTC.